This TCR beta chain was identified during a study of molecular identifiers for immune sequencing clone quantification. In the study overall: Split five ways in replicates, RNA from roughly 20,000 or 100,000 naive CD8 cells had four portions sequenced. Findings and limits, study-wide: The study found clones above 20 RNA copies held over 97% of effector molecules and under 1% in naive cells.

Sorting selected naive CD8 T cells with a CD8+CD4-CCR7+CD45RA+ phenotype. The CDR3 spans 15 residues. V dropped 5 bases and J dropped 2 bases, with 13 bases sitting between them. Germline values: CDR1 SEHNR, CDR2 FQNEAQ (reference sequence). Via MiXCR, TCRdb re-called the PCR reads, giving one row per CDR3 protein. The sample records about 640,000 distinct CDR3 sequences, just under 20% being singletons. With respect to this clonotype: The antigen is unknown.

The sequenced material came from naive CD8+ T cells from blood, with Jurkat cell RNA spiked in. Subset in this sample: FACS-sorted CD8+CD4-CCR7+CD45RA+ naive T cells. The V and J genes are TRBV7-9 and TRBJ2-1; D is undetermined. This TCR came from a human donor in good health. Some libraries in this study had Jurkat cell RNA spiked in. The CDR3 bases are TGTGCCAGCAGCCAGAGCGAGAGTACCTACAATGAGCAGTTCTTC. It encodes CASSQSESTYNEQFF.